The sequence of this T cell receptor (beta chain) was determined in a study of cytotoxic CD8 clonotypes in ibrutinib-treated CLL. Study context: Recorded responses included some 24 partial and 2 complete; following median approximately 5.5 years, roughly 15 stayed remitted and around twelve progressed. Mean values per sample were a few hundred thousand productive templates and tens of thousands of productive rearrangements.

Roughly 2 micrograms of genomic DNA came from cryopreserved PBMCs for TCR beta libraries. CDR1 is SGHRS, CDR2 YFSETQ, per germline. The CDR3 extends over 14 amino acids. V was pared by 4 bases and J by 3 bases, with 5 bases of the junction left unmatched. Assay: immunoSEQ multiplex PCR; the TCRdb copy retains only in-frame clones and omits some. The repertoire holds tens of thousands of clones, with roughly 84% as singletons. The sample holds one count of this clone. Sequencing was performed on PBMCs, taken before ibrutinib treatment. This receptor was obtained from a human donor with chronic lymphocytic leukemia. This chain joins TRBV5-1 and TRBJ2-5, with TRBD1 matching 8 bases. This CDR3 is CASSQGQAEETQYF. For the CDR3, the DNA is TGCGCCAGCAGCCAGGGACAGGCCGAAGAGACCCAGTACTTC. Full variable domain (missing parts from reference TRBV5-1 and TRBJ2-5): KAGVTQTPRYLIKTRGQQVTLSCSPISGHRSVSWYQQTPGQGLQFLFEYFSETQRNKGNFPGRFSGRQFSNSRSEMNVSTLELGDSALYLCASSQGQAEETQYFGPGTRLLVL.